Below, 9 T cell receptor beta chains from the same sample are listed, as sequenced in a study of patients and donors after allogeneic stem cell transplantation. TCRdb itself ran the RT-PCR reads through MiXCR, one entry per CDR3 protein. Among 150,000 to 200,000 distinct CDR3 sequences, 25% to 35% were seen once, and the ten largest hold around 3%. Sequencing was done on a sample of blood, either unsorted or a sorted T cell fraction (not recorded which). The origin of the receptors is a human donor who was either an allogeneic HSCT recipient or a stem cell or donor lymphocyte infusion donor (not recorded which). It is not recorded whose cells these are; they may come from a transplant donor.

The rearrangement uses TRBV9 and TRBJ1-2; TRBD1 matches 10 bases. Germline V gives CDR1 SGDLS, CDR2 YYNGEE. V gave up 4 bases and J gave up 0 bases; unmatched junction bases: 9. This CDR3 region has 17 residues. The CDR3 loop reads CASSPPGQGIANYGYTF. The CDR3 nucleotides are TGTGCCAGCAGCCCACCGGGACAGGGGATAGCTAACTATGGCTACACCTTC.

V usage is TRBV5-6 and J usage is TRBJ2-5; 8 bases map to TRBD2. The CDR3 runs to 16 residues. CDR1 is SGHDT and CDR2 is YYEEEE in the germline V gene. The V gene end was trimmed by 0 bases and the J gene end by 2 bases; junction bases not matched to a gene: 6. The CDR3 is CASSLVGGAVQETQYF. The CDR3, as DNA: TGTGCCAGCAGCTTGGTCGGGGGGGCAGTACAAGAGACCCAGTACTTC.

The chain is built from TRBV4-3 and TRBJ2-3, with 9 nucleotides matching TRBD1. This CDR3 comprises 14 residues. Germline V gives CDR1 LGHNA, CDR2 YSLEER. The V segment lost 2 bases and the J segment 6 bases; nucleotides outside the gene matches: 3. CDR3 sequence reads: CASSQRGQGDTQYF. The CDR3 region has the DNA TGCGCCAGCAGCCAAAGGGGACAGGGTGATACGCAGTATTTT.

This clonotype came up a few times. The chain couples TRBV7-2 to TRBJ2-2; D not resolved. In germline, CDR1 is SGHTA, CDR2 FQGNSA. Deletions cut 1 base from V and 4 bases from J, with 10 bases between. This CDR3 has 15 residues. CDR3 protein: CASSLDGYSTGELFF. The CDR3 nucleotides read TGTGCCAGCAGCTTAGACGGGTACAGCACCGGGGAGCTGTTTTTT.

This clonotype was seen a handful of times. V usage is TRBV12-3 or TRBV12-4 and J usage is TRBJ2-1; TRBD2 matches 11 bases. This CDR3 contains 16 residues. The ends lost 5 bases at V and 4 bases at J; junction bases unmatched: 7. CDR3 DNA sequence: TGTGCCAGCAGTCCGCCCGGACTAGCGGGTTACAATGAGCAGTTCTTC. Its protein product is CASSPPGLAGYNEQFF.

This clonotype was seen more than once but under ten times. This chain connects TRBV18 to TRBJ1-4; D is ambiguous. The V gene lost 3 bases and the J gene lost 5 bases, with 13 bases spanning the gap. This CDR3 has 15 amino acids. Germline V CDR1 and CDR2: KGHSH, LQKENI. The CDR3 protein is CASSPPYSRNEKLFF. For the CDR3, the DNA is TGTGCCAGCTCACCTCCATACTCGCGGAATGAAAAACTGTTTTTT.

CDR3 sequence: CASRSLRQGEGSPLHF. In nucleotides, the CDR3 is TGTGCCAGCAGATCCCTTCGTCAGGGGGAGGGCTCACCCCTCCACTTT. The V call is TRBV27, the J call TRBJ1-6; 7 bases are a match to TRBD1. CDR3 length: 16 residues. V shed 6 bases, J shed 10 bases, and the junction held 15 bases outside the gene matches. Per germline, CDR1 MNHEY and CDR2 SMNVEV (reference sequence).

The V call is TRBV4-2, the J call TRBJ1-1; D is undetermined. The V and J ends lost 1 base and 5 bases respectively, with 8 bases between them. The CDR3 is 13 amino acids. Germline V lookup: CDR1 LGHNA, CDR2 YNFKEQ. DNA of the CDR3: TGTGCCAGCAGCCAAGTAATGGGAACTGAAGCTTTCTTT. It codes for CASSQVMGTEAFF.

The chain combines TRBV18 with TRBJ1-1; D is unresolved. The CDR3 length is 15 residues. V was cut by 2 bases and J by 0 bases, with 10 bases left in between. CDR1 and CDR2 from the germline V gene are KGHSH and LQKENI. CDR3: CASSPGSLMNTEAFF. The DNA for the CDR3 is TGTGCCAGCTCACCAGGCAGCCTCATGAACACTGAAGCTTTCTTT.